This is a list of T cell receptor beta chains from one sample in a study of cytomegalovirus exposure and HLA in healthy donors. Assay used: immunoSEQ multiplex PCR; TCRdb lists only in-frame clones, some missing. The repertoire includes fewer than 350,000 clones, 70% to 90% of them detected once, and over 0.85% sits in the top ten. The sequenced sample consisted of PBMCs. All receptors derive from a woman in her late teens or twenties in good health and CMV-seronegative. The CDR3 runs from the conserved cysteine through the conserved F or W. A D gene is named only where the DNA matches it firmly. Some rows mark clone size as missing; the rest say once, few, many or name a class of expanded clone.

D gene | J gene | V gene | clone size | CDR3 protein | CDR3 DNA
TRBD1 | TRBJ2-7 | TRBV18 | NA | CASSPRQGHHEQYF | TGTGCCAGCTCACCACGACAGGGCCACCACGAGCAGTACTTC
NA | TRBJ1-4 | TRBV7-3 | NA | CASSPSLRVRGDRRDEKLFF | TGTGCCAGCAGCCCGAGTCTGCGGGTCCGAGGAGATCGCCGTGATGAAAAACTGTTTTTT
TRBD1 | TRBJ1-5 | TRBV28 | NA | CASSPRTGGAGQPQHF | TGTGCCAGCAGTCCACGGACAGGGGGTGCGGGACAGCCCCAGCATTTT
NA | TRBJ1-2 | TRBV5-4 | NA | CASSSFPLESNYGYTF | TGTGCCAGCAGCTCATTCCCCCTTGAGTCAAACTATGGCTACACCTTC
TRBD2 | TRBJ2-7 | TRBV5-4 | once | CASSLSRTSGGYEQYF | TGTGCCAGCAGCTTGTCACGGACTAGCGGGGGCTACGAGCAGTACTTC
TRBD1 | TRBJ1-1 | TRBV5-4 | NA | CASSITRDRDEAFF | TGTGCCAGCAGCATTACCCGGGACAGAGATGAAGCTTTCTTT
NA | TRBJ2-3 | TRBV6-1 | NA | CASSEVSTDTQYF | TGTGCCAGCAGTGAAGTATCCACAGATACGCAGTATTTT
NA | TRBJ2-2 | TRBV18 | few | CASSPRQARDGELFF | TGTGCCAGCTCACCAAGACAGGCTCGGGACGGGGAGCTGTTTTTT
TRBD1 | TRBJ2-3 | TRBV5-1 | NA | CASSLGQGFRTDTQYF | TGCGCCAGCAGCTTGGGACAGGGGTTTAGGACAGATACGCAGTATTTT
TRBD1 | TRBJ1-2 | TRBV28 | NA | CASSPGGQGSGYTF | TGTGCCAGCAGTCCGGGGGGACAGGGAAGTGGCTACACCTTC
NA | TRBJ1-6 | TRBV19 | NA | CASSISAARNSPLHF | TGTGCCAGTAGTATCTCGGCAGCGCGGAATTCACCCCTCCACTTT
NA | TRBJ1-1 | TRBV14 | NA | CASSQELAYTEAFF | TGTGCCAGCAGCCAAGAACTCGCGTACACTGAAGCTTTCTTT
TRBD1 | TRBJ2-7 | TRBV5-6 | NA | CASSPGGYEQYF | TGTGCCAGCAGCCCAGGGGGCTACGAGCAGTACTTC
TRBD1 | TRBJ1-1 | TRBV7-3 | NA | CASSPNSRDRENNTEAFF | TGTGCCAGCAGCCCGAACTCCCGGGACAGGGAAAATAACACTGAAGCTTTCTTT
NA | TRBJ1-5 | TRBV7-8 | NA | CASSLRQVDGNQPQHF | TGTGCCAGCAGCTTACGGCAGGTCGATGGCAATCAGCCCCAGCATTTT